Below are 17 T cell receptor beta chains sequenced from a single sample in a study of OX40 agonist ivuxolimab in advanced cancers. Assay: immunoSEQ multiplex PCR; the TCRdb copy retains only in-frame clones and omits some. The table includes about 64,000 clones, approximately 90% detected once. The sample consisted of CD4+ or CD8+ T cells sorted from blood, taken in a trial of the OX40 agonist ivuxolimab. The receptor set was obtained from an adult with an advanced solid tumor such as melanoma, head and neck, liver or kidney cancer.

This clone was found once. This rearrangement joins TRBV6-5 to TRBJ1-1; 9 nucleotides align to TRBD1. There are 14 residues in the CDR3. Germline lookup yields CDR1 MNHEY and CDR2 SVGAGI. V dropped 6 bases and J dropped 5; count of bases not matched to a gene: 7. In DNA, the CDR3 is TGTGCCAGCAGCGAGGACAGGGGAAGGACTGAAGCTTTCTTT. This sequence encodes CASSEDRGRTEAFF.

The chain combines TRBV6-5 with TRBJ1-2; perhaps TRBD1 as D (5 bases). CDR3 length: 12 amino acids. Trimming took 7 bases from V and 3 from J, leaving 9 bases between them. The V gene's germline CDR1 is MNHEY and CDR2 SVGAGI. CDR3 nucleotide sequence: TGTGCCAGCAAACGGGGCCACTATGGCTACACCTTC. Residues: CASKRGHYGYTF.

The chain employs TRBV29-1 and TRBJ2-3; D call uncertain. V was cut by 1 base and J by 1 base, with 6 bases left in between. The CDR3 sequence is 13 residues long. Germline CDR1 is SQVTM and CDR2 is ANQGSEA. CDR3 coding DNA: TGCAGCGTTGAAGGGATGGGCACAGATACGCAGTATTTT. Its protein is CSVEGMGTDTQYF.

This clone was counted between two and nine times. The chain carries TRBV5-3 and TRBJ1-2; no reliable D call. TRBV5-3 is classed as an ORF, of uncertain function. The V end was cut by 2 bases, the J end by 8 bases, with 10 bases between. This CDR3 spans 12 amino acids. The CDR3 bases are TGTGCCAGAAGCTTTGGGGTCGACGGCTACACCTTC. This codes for CARSFGVDGYTF.

In nucleotides, the CDR3 is TGTGCCAGTAGTCCGACAGGGGGAGGTCAGCCCCAGCATTTT. It yields the protein CASSPTGGGQPQHF. This sequence joins TRBV19 and TRBJ1-5; 9 bases align to TRBD1. The ends lost 5 bases at V and 6 bases at J; junction bases unmatched: 5. The CDR3 is made up of 14 amino acids. Per germline, CDR1 LNHDA and CDR2 SQIVND (reference sequence). The whole variable domain, filled in from reference TRBV19 and TRBJ1-5, reads DGGITQSPKYLFRKEGQNVTLSCEQNLNHDAMYWYRQDPGQGLRLIYYSQIVNDFQKGDIAEGYSVSREKKESFPLTVTSAQKNPTAFYLCASSPTGGGQPQHFGDGTRLSIL.

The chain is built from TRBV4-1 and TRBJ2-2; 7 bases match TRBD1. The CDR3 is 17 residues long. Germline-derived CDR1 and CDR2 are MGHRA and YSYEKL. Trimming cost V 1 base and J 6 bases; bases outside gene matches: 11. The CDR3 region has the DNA TGCGCCAGCAGCCAAGTGACACGACAGGGTTTGGCCGGGGAGCTGTTTTTT. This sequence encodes CASSQVTRQGLAGELFF.

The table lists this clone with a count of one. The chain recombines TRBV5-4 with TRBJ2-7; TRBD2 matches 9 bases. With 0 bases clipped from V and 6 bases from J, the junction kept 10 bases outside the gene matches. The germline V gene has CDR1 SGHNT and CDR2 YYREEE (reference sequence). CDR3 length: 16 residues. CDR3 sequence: CASSLASSGRSAEQYF. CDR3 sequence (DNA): TGTGCCAGCAGCTTGGCGAGTAGCGGGAGATCTGCCGAGCAGTACTTC.

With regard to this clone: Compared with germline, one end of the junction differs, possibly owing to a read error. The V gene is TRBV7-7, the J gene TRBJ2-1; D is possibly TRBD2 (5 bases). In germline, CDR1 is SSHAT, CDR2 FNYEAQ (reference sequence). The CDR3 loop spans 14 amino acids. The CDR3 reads CASSPRSVEDEQFF. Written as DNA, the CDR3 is TGTGCTAGCAGCCCCCGATCGGTGGAGGATGAGCAGTTCTTC.

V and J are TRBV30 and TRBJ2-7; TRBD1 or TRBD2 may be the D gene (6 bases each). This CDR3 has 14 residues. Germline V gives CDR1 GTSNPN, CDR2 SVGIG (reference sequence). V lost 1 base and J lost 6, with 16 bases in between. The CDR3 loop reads CAWSAPPGGLEQYF. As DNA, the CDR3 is TGTGCCTGGAGTGCCCCACCCGGGGGCCTCGAGCAGTACTTC. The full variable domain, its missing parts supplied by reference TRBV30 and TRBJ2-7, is SQTIHQWPATLVQPVGSPLSLECTVEGTSNPNLYWYRQAAGRGLQLLFYSVGIGQISSEVPQNLSASRPQDRQFILSSKKLLLSDSGFYLCAWSAPPGGLEQYFGPGTRLTVT.

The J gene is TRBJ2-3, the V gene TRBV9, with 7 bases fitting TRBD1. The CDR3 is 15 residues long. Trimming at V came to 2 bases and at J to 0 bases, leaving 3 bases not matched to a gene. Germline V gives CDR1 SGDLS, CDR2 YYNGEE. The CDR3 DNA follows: TGTGCCAGCAGCGTGGGGACAGTGAGCACAGATACGCAGTATTTT. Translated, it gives CASSVGTVSTDTQYF.

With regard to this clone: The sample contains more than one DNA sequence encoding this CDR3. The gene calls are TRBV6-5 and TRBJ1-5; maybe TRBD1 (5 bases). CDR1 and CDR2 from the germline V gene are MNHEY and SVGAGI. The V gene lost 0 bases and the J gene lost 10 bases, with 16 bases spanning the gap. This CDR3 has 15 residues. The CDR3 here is CASSYSKQGFSPQHF. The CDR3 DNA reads TGTGCCAGCAGTTACTCAAAGCAGGGTTTCAGCCCCCAGCATTTT.

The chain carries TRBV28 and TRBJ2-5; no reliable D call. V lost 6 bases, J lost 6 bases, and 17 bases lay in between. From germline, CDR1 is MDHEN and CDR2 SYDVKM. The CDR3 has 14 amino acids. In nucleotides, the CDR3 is TGTGCCAGCAGGGATCGGATTCGAAGCCAGACCCAGTACTTC. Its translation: CASRDRIRSQTQYF.

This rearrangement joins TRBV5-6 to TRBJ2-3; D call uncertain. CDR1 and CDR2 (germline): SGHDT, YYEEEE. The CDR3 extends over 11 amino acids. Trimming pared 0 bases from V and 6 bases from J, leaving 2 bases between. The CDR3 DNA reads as TGTGCCAGCAGCTTGGGGGATACGCAGTATTTT. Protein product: CASSLGDTQYF. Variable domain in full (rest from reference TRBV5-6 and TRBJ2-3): DAGVTQSPTHLIKTRGQQVTLRCSPKSGHDTVSWYQQALGQGPQFIFQYYEEEERQRGNFPDRFSGHQFPNYSSELNVNALLLGDSALYLCASSLGDTQYFGPGTRLTVL.

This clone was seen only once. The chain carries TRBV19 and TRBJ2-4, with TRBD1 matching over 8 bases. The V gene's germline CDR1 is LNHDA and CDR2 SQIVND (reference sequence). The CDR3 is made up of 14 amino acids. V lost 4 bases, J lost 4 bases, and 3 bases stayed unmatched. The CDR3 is CASSTTGGKNIQYF. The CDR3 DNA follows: TGTGCCAGTAGTACCACAGGGGGTAAAAACATTCAGTACTTC.

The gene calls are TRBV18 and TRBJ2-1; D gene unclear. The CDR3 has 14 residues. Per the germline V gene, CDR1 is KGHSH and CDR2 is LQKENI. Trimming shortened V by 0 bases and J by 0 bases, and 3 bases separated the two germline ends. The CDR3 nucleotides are TGTGCCAGCTCACCACCAAGCTCCTACAATGAGCAGTTCTTC. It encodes CASSPPSSYNEQFF.

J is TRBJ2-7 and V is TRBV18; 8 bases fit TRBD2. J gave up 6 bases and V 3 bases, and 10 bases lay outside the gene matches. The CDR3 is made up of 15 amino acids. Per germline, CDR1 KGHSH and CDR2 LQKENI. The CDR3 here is CASSPSREGFREQYF. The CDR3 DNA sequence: TGTGCCAGCTCACCCTCACGGGAGGGCTTCCGCGAGCAGTACTTC.

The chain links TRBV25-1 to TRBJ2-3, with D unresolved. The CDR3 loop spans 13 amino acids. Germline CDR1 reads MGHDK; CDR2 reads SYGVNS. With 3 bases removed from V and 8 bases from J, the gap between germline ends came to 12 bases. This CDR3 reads CASSEVPLGTQYF. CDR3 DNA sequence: TGTGCCAGCAGTGAGGTTCCCCTAGGTACGCAGTATTTT. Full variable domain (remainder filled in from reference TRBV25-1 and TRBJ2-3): EADIYQTPRYLVIGTGKKITLECSQTMGHDKMYWYQQDPGMELHLIHYSYGVNSTEKGDLSSESTVSRIRTEHFPLTLESARPSHTSQYLCASSEVPLGTQYFGPGTRLTVL.